This T cell receptor beta chain stems from a study of T cells after posttransplantation cyclophosphamide. Study-wide results and caveats: Tissue-infiltrating T cells from skin or gut overlapped little with blood T cells. After PTCy, TRB diversity resembled that of CNI/methotrexate controls. Donor-recipient repertoire similarity was low at 1-2 months, rising over year one.

Sampled 1 year posttransplant, controls received myeloablative marrow transplants, methotrexate and a calcineurin inhibitor. V dropped 3 bases and J dropped 2 bases, with 8 bases sitting between them. Germline CDR1 reads MNHEY; CDR2 reads SMNVEV (reference sequence). The CDR3 is 14 amino acids. Concerning this clone itself: No antigen is known for it.

The repertoire was sequenced with immunoSEQ multiplex PCR; TCRdb's copy has only in-frame clones and lacks some. This table holds fewer than 25,000 clones, 70% to 90% found once. The sample here was PBMCs, taken after an allogeneic stem cell transplant with a calcineurin inhibitor and methotrexate. This TCR derives from a female patient in her forties or fifties who received an allogeneic stem cell transplant from an unrelated donor, was CMV-positive, and had chronic GVHD only. These T cells may partly come from the graft donor. This rearrangement joins TRBV27 to TRBJ1-5; the D gene is possibly TRBD1 (6 bases). CDR3 protein: CASSFRQGNQPQHF. The CDR3 nucleotides are TGTGCCAGCAGTTTCAGACAGGGCAATCAGCCCCAGCATTTT.